The source of this T cell receptor beta chain is a study of blood T cell repertoires in COVID-19. Clinical histories supplied by participants themselves formed the basis of cohort assignment. The V gene lost 5 bases and the J gene lost 0 bases, with 11 bases spanning the gap. This CDR3 spans 15 amino acids. Germline V CDR1 and CDR2: LGHNT, FRNRAP. Original handling: From reference gene primer amplification, estimates of nucleated cell counts were derived. Sequenced by immunoSEQ multiplex PCR; TCRdb stores in-frame clones only, minus some. D and trimming were read from the DNA, whereas the V and J calls and clone size are those reported in that table. Here the sample spans about 280,000 clones, roughly 80% being singletons.

The clonotype comes from a man in his forties or fifties who had been exposed to COVID-19. V and J are TRBV12-5 and TRBJ2-1, with TRBD1 as a possible D gene (6 bases). Sequencing was done on a sample of PBMCs or T cells enriched from blood (not recorded which). The CDR3 loop reads CASGPGQSSYNEQFF. The CDR3 coding sequence is TGTGCTAGTGGTCCGGGACAAAGCTCCTACAATGAGCAGTTCTTC.